Listed below are T cell receptor beta chains from one sample, sequenced in a study of blood T cell repertoires in COVID-19. TCRdb's copy holds only in-frame clones and misses some; the assay was immunoSEQ multiplex PCR. The table shows approximately 190,000 clones, with under 85% occurring only once. The sequenced sample was peripheral blood. These TCRs come from a man aged 55 to 69 with active or convalescent COVID-19. Each CDR3 is given with its conserved first and last residue. A D gene is named only where the DNA matches it firmly. Clone size appears in some rows only: once, few, many, or a class for an expanded clone.

j_gene	v_gene	abundance	d_gene	CDR3aa	CDR3nt
TRBJ2-2	TRBV7-9	few	-	CASSLALGITGELFF	TGTGCCAGCAGCTTAGCACTAGGTATCACCGGGGAGCTGTTTTTT
TRBJ2-7	TRBV9	-	TRBD1	CASSQTTGPSYEQYF	TGTGCCAGCAGCCAGACGACAGGGCCCTCCTACGAGCAGTACTTC
TRBJ2-7	TRBV9	-	-	CASSVDRFSYEQYF	TGTGCCAGCAGCGTAGACAGGTTCTCCTACGAGCAGTACTTC
TRBJ2-1	TRBV29-1	-	-	CSVEDRKFYNEQFF	TGCAGCGTTGAAGACAGGAAATTTTACAATGAGCAGTTCTTC
TRBJ2-1	TRBV5-4	-	TRBD2	CASSLPAGRNEQFF	TGTGCCAGCAGCTTGCCAGCGGGGAGGAATGAGCAGTTCTTC
TRBJ1-5	TRBV7-9	once	-	CASSLNSGAGNQPQHF	TGTGCCAGCAGCTTAAACTCAGGGGCTGGCAATCAGCCCCAGCATTTT
TRBJ2-7	TRBV27	-	-	CASSLVGNSYEQYF	TGTGCCAGCAGTTTAGTGGGCAATTCCTACGAGCAGTACTTC
TRBJ2-1	TRBV30	-	TRBD2	CAWSVRGTSKNEQFF	TGTGCCTGGAGTGTACGGGGGACTAGTAAGAATGAGCAGTTCTTC
TRBJ2-7	TRBV18	-	TRBD1	CASSLGQGPSYEQYF	TGTGCCAGCTCCCTCGGACAGGGGCCGTCCTACGAGCAGTACTTC
TRBJ2-3	TRBV18	-	TRBD1	CASSPPGQYTDTQYF	TGTGCCAGCTCACCACCGGGACAGTACACAGATACGCAGTATTTT
TRBJ2-1	TRBV7-9	-	-	CASSSRDTYSDEQFF	TGTGCCAGCAGCTCCCGGGACACCTATTCGGATGAGCAGTTCTTC
TRBJ2-3	TRBV11-1	-	-	CASRPDLNTDTQYF	TGTGCCAGCAGGCCGGACTTAAACACAGATACGCAGTATTTT
TRBJ2-2	TRBV15	-	TRBD2	CATSEQRGNTGELFF	TGTGCCACCAGCGAACAGCGGGGGAACACCGGGGAGCTGTTTTTT
TRBJ2-5	TRBV7-3	-	-	CASSCGVYKETQYF	TGTGCCAGCAGCTGTGGAGTGTATAAGGAGACCCAGTACTTC
TRBJ1-5	TRBV11-2	-	-	CASSLEPLSSSNQPQHF	TGTGCCAGCAGCTTAGAACCGTTGTCTAGTAGCAATCAGCCCCAGCATTTT
TRBJ2-2	TRBV2	-	TRBD2	CASSQEVAGAGGELFF	TGTGCCAGCAGTCAGGAGGTAGCGGGAGCAGGCGGGGAGCTGTTTTTT
TRBJ2-7	TRBV28	-	TRBD1	CASSWGQGSYEQYF	TGTGCCAGCAGTTGGGGACAGGGAAGTTACGAGCAGTACTTC
TRBJ2-3	TRBV9	-	TRBD2	CASSVAVAGGTDTQYF	TGTGCCAGCAGCGTAGCTGTAGCGGGAGGCACAGATACGCAGTATTTT
TRBJ2-7	TRBV11-2	few	-	CASRTRGEQYF	TGTGCCAGCAGGACCAGGGGCGAGCAGTACTTC
TRBJ2-7	TRBV15	-	TRBD1	CATSRDYGTAYEQYF	TGTGCCACCAGCAGAGATTACGGGACAGCCTACGAGCAGTACTTC
TRBJ2-1	TRBV19	-	-	CATSGASRALNEQFF	TGTGCCACCAGTGGGGCGAGCAGAGCCCTAAATGAGCAGTTCTTC
TRBJ2-5	TRBV20-1	-	-	CSASWLVEETQYF	TGCAGTGCTAGTTGGCTAGTGGAAGAGACCCAGTACTTC
TRBJ2-1	TRBV24-1	once	-	CATRGDGGSYNEQFF	TGTGCCACCAGGGGAGATGGCGGCTCCTACAATGAGCAGTTCTTC